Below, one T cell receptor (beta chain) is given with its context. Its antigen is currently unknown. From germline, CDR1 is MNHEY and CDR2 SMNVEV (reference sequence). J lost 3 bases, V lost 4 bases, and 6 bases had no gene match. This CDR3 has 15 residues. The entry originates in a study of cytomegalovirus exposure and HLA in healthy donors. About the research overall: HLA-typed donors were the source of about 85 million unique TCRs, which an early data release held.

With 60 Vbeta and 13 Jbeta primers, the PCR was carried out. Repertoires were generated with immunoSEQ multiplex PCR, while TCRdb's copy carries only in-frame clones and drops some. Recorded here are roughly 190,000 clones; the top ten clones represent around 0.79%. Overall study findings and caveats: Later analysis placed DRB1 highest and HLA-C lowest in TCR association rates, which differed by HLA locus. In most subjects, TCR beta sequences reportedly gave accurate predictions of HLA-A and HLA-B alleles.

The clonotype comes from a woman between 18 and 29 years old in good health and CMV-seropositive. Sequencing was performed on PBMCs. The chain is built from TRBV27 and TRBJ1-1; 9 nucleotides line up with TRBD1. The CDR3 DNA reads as TGTGCCAGCAGTTCGCAGACAGGGGGGTACACTGAAGCTTTCTTT. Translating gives CASSSQTGGYTEAFF.